These 21 T cell receptor beta chains were all obtained from the same sample, sequenced in a study of T cells after yellow fever vaccination. TCRdb analysed the 5' RACE reads with MiXCR anew, one entry per CDR3 protein. The table includes more than 65,000 distinct CDR3 sequences, about an eighth detected once. The sequences come from CD8+ T cells not binding an NS4B(214-222) dextramer, sorted from PBMCs, collected roughly 23 days after the first yellow fever vaccination. All receptors derive from a man between 18 and 29 years old who received the YFV17D yellow fever vaccine.

In DNA, the CDR3 is TGTGCCAGCAGCCCCGGGACAGGGACCACCGGGGAGCTGTTTTTT. It translates to CASSPGTGTTGELFF. This chain joins TRBV7-9 and TRBJ2-2, with 9 bases identical to TRBD1. V lost 5 bases to trimming and J lost 4 bases; unmatched junction nucleotides: 5. Germline-derived CDR1 and CDR2 are SEHNR and FQNEAQ (reference sequence). The length of the CDR3 is 15 residues. The variable domain in full, completed from reference TRBV7-9 and TRBJ2-2, reads DTGVSQNPRHKITKRGQNVTFRCDPISEHNRLYWYRQTLGQGPEFLTYFQNEAQLEKSRLLSDRFSAERPKGSFSTLEIQRTEQGDSAMYLCASSPGTGTTGELFFGEGSRLTVL.

The V and J genes are TRBV9 and TRBJ2-7, with 13 positions matching TRBD2. The germline V gene has CDR1 SGDLS and CDR2 YYNGEE. The CDR3 is 16 residues long. J lost 5 bases, V lost 0 bases, and 5 bases had no gene match. The CDR3 reads CASSVGEGLAGDEQYV. The CDR3 region has the DNA TGTGCCAGCAGCGTAGGAGAAGGACTAGCGGGGGACGAGCAGTACGTC.

The chain joins TRBV27 to TRBJ1-5, with unresolved D. V gave up 3 bases and J gave up 4 bases, with 16 bases separating them. The CDR3 sequence is 16 residues long. The V gene's germline CDR1 is MNHEY and CDR2 SMNVEV (reference sequence). Written as DNA, the CDR3 is TGTGCCAGCAGTTTGTCCTCGGGAAGGGTGAATCAGCCCCAGCATTTT. Protein product: CASSLSSGRVNQPQHF.

This clonotype turned up a few times. This chain links TRBV6-5 with TRBJ2-3, with 10 bases lining up with TRBD2. The V segment lost 4 bases and the J segment 1 base; nucleotides outside the gene matches: 2. The CDR3 loop spans 15 amino acids. CDR1 MNHEY and CDR2 SVGAGI come from the germline V gene. CDR3 region: CASSSSGGGTDTQYF. CDR3 coding DNA: TGTGCCAGCAGTTCGAGCGGGGGGGGCACAGATACGCAGTATTTT.

J is TRBJ1-2 and V is TRBV5-1; a weak D match, TRBD1 (6 bases). V was pared by 0 bases and J by 12 bases, with 9 bases between. CDR1 and CDR2 (germline): SGHRS, YFSETQ. The CDR3 length is 11 residues. The CDR3 spells CASSLDGGHTF. Here the CDR3 DNA reads TGCGCCAGCAGCTTGGACGGGGGCCACACCTTC.

The chain has TRBV3-1 and TRBJ1-1; D call uncertain. From germline, CDR1 is LGHDT and CDR2 YNNKEL (reference sequence). Trimming left V 4 bases short and J 4 bases short, with 7 bases between. This CDR3 has 12 residues. CDR3 residues: CASSPDGTEAFF. Here the CDR3 DNA reads TGTGCCAGCAGCCCCGACGGCACTGAAGCTTTCTTT.

The chain recombines TRBV4-3 with TRBJ1-4; D not resolved. Germline loops: CDR1 LGHNA, CDR2 YSLEER. The CDR3 totals 14 residues. Trimming cost V 0 bases and J 5 bases, with 7 bases left between them. The CDR3 reads CASSQEDRNEKLFF. CDR3 in DNA: TGCGCCAGCAGCCAAGAGGACCGAAATGAAAAACTGTTTTTT.

The chain recombines TRBV5-5 with TRBJ2-3; D unresolved. CDR3 size: 14 residues. V was trimmed by 2 bases and J by 2 bases, leaving 9 bases between them. CDR1 SGHKS and CDR2 YYEKEE come from the germline V gene (reference sequence). The CDR3 loop is CASSFPSNTDTQYF. The DNA of the CDR3 is TGTGCCAGCAGCTTCCCCTCGAACACAGATACGCAGTATTTT. Combining the CDR3 with reference TRBV5-5 and TRBJ2-3 gives the whole variable domain DAGVTQSPTHLIKTRGQQVTLRCSPISGHKSVSWYQQVLGQGPQFIFQYYEKEERGRGNFPDRFSARQFPNYSSELNVNALLLGDSALYLCASSFPSNTDTQYFGPGTRLTVL.

This clonotype was seen only a few times. The chain combines TRBV5-4 with TRBJ2-3, with a weak D call TRBD1 (6 bases). The CDR3 is 14 residues long. Germline V gene data show CDR1 as SGHNT and CDR2 as YYREEE (reference sequence). V lost 5 bases and J lost 1, with 11 bases in between. This CDR3 is CASRQGSGTDTQYF. CDR3 nucleotides: TGTGCCAGCAGGCAGGGGTCGGGCACAGATACGCAGTATTTT.

This clonotype was found a few times. The V call is TRBV5-4, the J call TRBJ1-2, with D possibly TRBD1 on 5 matching bases. Per germline, CDR1 SGHNT and CDR2 YYREEE (reference sequence). V gave up 2 bases and J gave up 2 bases, with 10 bases separating them. The CDR3 extends over 14 amino acids. For the CDR3, the DNA is TGTGCCAGCAGCTTCTACGGGGGAAACTATGGCTACACCTTC. Its translation is CASSFYGGNYGYTF.

This clonotype was detected a few times. The chain couples TRBV29-1 to TRBJ1-5; D is undetermined. The V end was cut by 4 bases, the J end by 0 bases, with 13 bases between. The CDR3 loop spans 15 amino acids. In germline, CDR1 is SQVTM, CDR2 ANQGSEA. CDR3 nucleotide sequence: TGCAGCGTTGTCTGGCAGAGAAATAGCAATCAGCCCCAGCATTTT. Translation: CSVVWQRNSNQPQHF.

The chain recombines TRBV20-1 with TRBJ1-1; D gene uncertain. The germline gives CDR1 DFQATT, CDR2 SNEGSKA (reference sequence). CDR3 size: 13 residues. The V and J ends lost 0 bases and 6 bases respectively, with 11 bases between them. This CDR3 reads CSARDGLMAEAFF. The CDR3 region has the DNA TGCAGTGCTAGAGATGGGCTAATGGCTGAAGCTTTCTTT.

The CDR3 spells CASSYSGDDEQFF. As DNA, the CDR3 is TGTGCCAGCAGTTACTCGGGGGACGATGAGCAGTTCTTC. The chain uses TRBV6-5 and TRBJ2-1; D is possibly TRBD1 or TRBD2 (5 bases each). V lost 0 bases to trimming and J lost 8 bases, with 8 bases between them. The germline V gene encodes CDR1 MNHEY and CDR2 SVGAGI. The CDR3 contains 13 residues.

The J gene is TRBJ1-6, the V gene TRBV4-2; D ambiguous. This CDR3 has 20 residues. Germline V CDR1 and CDR2: LGHNA, YNFKEQ. Trimming removed 5 bases at V and 0 bases at J, with 23 bases between. The CDR3 spells CASSNPHGPEGSSYNSPLHF. The DNA for the CDR3 is TGTGCCAGCAGCAACCCACACGGTCCGGAAGGAAGCTCCTATAATTCACCCCTCCACTTT.

J is TRBJ1-1 and V is TRBV3-1; 7 bases fit TRBD1. CDR3 size: 15 residues. V was clipped by 0 bases and J by 7 bases; unmatched bases: 8. Looked up from germline, CDR1 is LGHDT and CDR2 is YNNKEL (reference sequence). CDR3 sequence (DNA): TGTGCCAGCAGCCAAGATTTACAGGGGCCTTTTGAAGCTTTCTTT. Its protein product is CASSQDLQGPFEAFF.

In DNA, the CDR3 is TGTGCCAGCAACGCGGATGGGGCCTACAATGAGCAGTTCTTC. This encodes CASNADGAYNEQFF. The chain combines TRBV7-7 with TRBJ2-1; no reliable D call. The CDR3 consists of 14 residues. Trimming shortened V by 7 bases and J by 2 bases, and 12 bases separated the two germline ends. Looked up from germline, CDR1 is SSHAT and CDR2 is FNYEAQ (reference sequence).

The chain recombines TRBV9 with TRBJ2-7; 7 bases are a match to TRBD1. The V gene end was trimmed by 0 bases and the J gene end by 2 bases; junction bases not matched to a gene: 2. Germline-derived CDR1 and CDR2 are SGDLS and YYNGEE. The CDR3 sequence is 14 residues long. The CDR3 reads CASSVGDSAYEQYF. The CDR3 DNA reads as TGTGCCAGCAGCGTAGGGGACAGTGCCTACGAGCAGTACTTC.

The V and J genes are TRBV4-3 and TRBJ2-3; D may be TRBD1 (6 bases). V lost 4 bases, J lost 1 base, and 12 bases lay in between. The germline V gene has CDR1 LGHNA and CDR2 YSLEER. The CDR3 consists of 15 residues. This CDR3 reads CASSPRDKRTDTQYF. CDR3 nucleotide sequence: TGCGCCAGCAGCCCCCGGGACAAACGCACAGATACGCAGTATTTT.

This clonotype appeared a few times. The chain uses TRBV11-3 and TRBJ2-1; D ambiguous. V was trimmed by 3 bases and J by 0 bases, leaving 9 bases between them. Germline V CDR1 and CDR2: SGHNT, YENEEA. The CDR3 length is 15 residues. CDR3 region: CASSFGRRSYNEQFF. The CDR3 bases are TGTGCCAGCAGCTTCGGTCGCCGCTCCTACAATGAGCAGTTCTTC. The variable domain in full, completed from reference TRBV11-3 and TRBJ2-1, reads EAGVVQSPRYKIIEKKQPVAFWCNPISGHNTLYWYLQNLGQGPELLIRYENEEAVDDSQLPKDRFSAERLKGVDSTLKIQPAELGDSAVYLCASSFGRRSYNEQFFGPGTRLTVL.

V and J are TRBV5-6 and TRBJ1-1; D is possibly TRBD1 (5 bases). Germline-derived CDR1 and CDR2 are SGHDT and YYEEEE. V shed 5 bases and J shed 3 bases, with 17 bases lying between them. This CDR3 is built from 15 residues. Here the CDR3 DNA reads TGTGCCAGCAGGAAACGCCCCAGGGTTGACACTGAAGCTTTCTTT. Translation: CASRKRPRVDTEAFF.

The rearrangement links TRBV6-1 to TRBJ1-3, with D perhaps TRBD1 (5 bases). The CDR3 totals 14 residues. CDR1 is MNHNS, CDR2 SASEGT, per germline. V was clipped by 7 bases and J by 2 bases, with 12 bases between them. CDR3 in DNA: TGTGCCAGCACCCCCGGGGGGGCTGGAAACACCATATATTTT. It is translated as CASTPGGAGNTIYF.